The source of this T cell receptor (beta chain) is a study of blood T cell repertoires in COVID-19. Looking at the study overall: COVID-19 samples, acute and convalescent, were from the United States, Italy and Spain. PBMCs, B-cell-depleted T cells, or T cells provided the cDNA or gDNA that made up the material.

In the original analysis: Estimated nucleated cell counts came from reference gene primer amplification. Clones were read by immunoSEQ multiplex PCR, and TCRdb kept only the in-frame ones, dropping some. That table furnishes V, J and clone size, whereas the DNA furnished D and trimming. The table shows over 150,000 clones, with roughly 91% occurring only once. V was pared by 8 bases and J by 2 bases, with 1 base of the junction left unmatched. The V gene's germline CDR1 is LNHDA and CDR2 SQIVND (reference sequence). This CDR3 has 12 residues. The specimen sequenced was peripheral blood. This chain connects TRBV19 to TRBJ1-2; 8 nucleotides line up with TRBD1. This clonotype was obtained from a middle-aged man who had recovered from COVID-19. The CDR3 reads CASQGANYGYTF. CDR3 bases: TGTGCCAGTCAGGGGGCCAACTATGGCTACACCTTC.